The source of this T cell receptor (beta chain) is a study of blood T cell repertoires in COVID-19. About the study: Collection of acute and convalescent COVID-19 samples took place in the United States, Italy and Spain. In each case, the material was cDNA or gDNA derived from T cells, B-cell-depleted T cells, or PBMCs.

Original processing notes: Researchers report that nucleated cell counts were estimated from reference gene primer amplification. Using immunoSEQ multiplex PCR, the repertoire was profiled, and TCRdb retains in-frame clones only, with some absent. V and J calls and clone size are copied from that table; D and trimming were computed from the DNA. The profile shows around 150,000 clones, about 80% of them singletons. The sample was peripheral blood. The TCR sequence derives from a human donor in a cohort sampled during active COVID-19.

The CDR3: CAWSPTGPNYGYTF. CDR3 DNA: TGTGCCTGGAGTCCGACAGGGCCTAACTATGGCTACACCTTC. V usage is TRBV30 and J usage is TRBJ1-2; 7 bases agree with TRBD1. V shed 2 bases, J shed 0 bases, and the junction held 3 bases outside the gene matches. CDR1 is GTSNPN, CDR2 SVGIG, per germline (reference sequence). The CDR3 has 14 amino acids.